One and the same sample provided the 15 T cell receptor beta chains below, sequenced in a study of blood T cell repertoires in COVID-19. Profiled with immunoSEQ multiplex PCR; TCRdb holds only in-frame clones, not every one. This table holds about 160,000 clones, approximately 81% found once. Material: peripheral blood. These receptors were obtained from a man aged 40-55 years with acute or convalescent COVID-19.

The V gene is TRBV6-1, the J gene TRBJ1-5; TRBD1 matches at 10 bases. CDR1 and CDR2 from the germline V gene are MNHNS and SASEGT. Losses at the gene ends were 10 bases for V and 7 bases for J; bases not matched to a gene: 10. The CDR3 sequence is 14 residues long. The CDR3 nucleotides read TGTGCCACCAATGACAGGGGGCGAGAGCAGCCCCAGCATTTT. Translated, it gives CATNDRGREQPQHF.

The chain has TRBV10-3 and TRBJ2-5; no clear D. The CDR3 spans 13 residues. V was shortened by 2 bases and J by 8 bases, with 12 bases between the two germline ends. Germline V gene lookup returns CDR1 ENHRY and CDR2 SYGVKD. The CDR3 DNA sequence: TGTGCCATCAGTGAGAGGAGCCCGCTAACCCAGTACTTC. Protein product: CAISERSPLTQYF.

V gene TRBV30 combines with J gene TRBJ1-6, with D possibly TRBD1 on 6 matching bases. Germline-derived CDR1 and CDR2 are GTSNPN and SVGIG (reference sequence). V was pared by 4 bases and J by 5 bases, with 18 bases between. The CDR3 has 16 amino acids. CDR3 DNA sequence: TGTGCCTGGAAGATTCAGGGGTCCGCCGATAATTCACCCCTCCACTTT. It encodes CAWKIQGSADNSPLHF.

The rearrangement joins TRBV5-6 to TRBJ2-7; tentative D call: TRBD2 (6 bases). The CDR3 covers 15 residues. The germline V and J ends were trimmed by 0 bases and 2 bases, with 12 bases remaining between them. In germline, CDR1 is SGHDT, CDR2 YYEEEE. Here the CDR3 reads CASSLAGDSPYEQYF. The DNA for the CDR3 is TGTGCCAGCAGCTTGGCCGGGGACTCCCCCTACGAGCAGTACTTC. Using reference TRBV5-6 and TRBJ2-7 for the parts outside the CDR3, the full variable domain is DAGVTQSPTHLIKTRGQQVTLRCSPKSGHDTVSWYQQALGQGPQFIFQYYEEEERQRGNFPDRFSGHQFPNYSSELNVNALLLGDSALYLCASSLAGDSPYEQYFGPGTRLTVT.

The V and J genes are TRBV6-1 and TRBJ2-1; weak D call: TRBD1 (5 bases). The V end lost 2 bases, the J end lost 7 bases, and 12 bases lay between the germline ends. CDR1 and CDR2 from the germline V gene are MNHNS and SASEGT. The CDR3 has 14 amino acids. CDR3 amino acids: CASSEQGAVNEQFF. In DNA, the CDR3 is TGTGCCAGCAGTGAACAGGGCGCGGTAAATGAGCAGTTCTTC.

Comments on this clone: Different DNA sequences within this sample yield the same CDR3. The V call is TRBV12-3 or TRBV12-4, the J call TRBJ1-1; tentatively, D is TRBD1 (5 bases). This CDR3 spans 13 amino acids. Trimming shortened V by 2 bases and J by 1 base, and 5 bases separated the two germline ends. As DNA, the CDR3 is TGTGCCAGCAGTTTACAGGGGAACACTGAAGCTTTCTTT. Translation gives CASSLQGNTEAFF.

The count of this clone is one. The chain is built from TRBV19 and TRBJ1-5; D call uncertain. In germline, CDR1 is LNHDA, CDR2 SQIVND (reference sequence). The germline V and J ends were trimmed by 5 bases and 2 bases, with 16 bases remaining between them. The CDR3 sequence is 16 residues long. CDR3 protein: CASSGQTVFGNQPQHF. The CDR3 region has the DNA TGTGCCAGTAGTGGCCAGACTGTCTTTGGCAATCAGCCCCAGCATTTT.

CDR3 DNA: TGTGCCAGCAGCCCCGAGTACAATGAGCAGTTCTTC. It specifies CASSPEYNEQFF. This chain joins TRBV7-8 and TRBJ2-1, with D hard to call. This CDR3 comprises 12 residues. The V end lost 5 bases, the J end lost 4 bases, and 6 bases lay between the germline ends. Germline-derived CDR1 and CDR2 are SGHVS and FQNEAQ.

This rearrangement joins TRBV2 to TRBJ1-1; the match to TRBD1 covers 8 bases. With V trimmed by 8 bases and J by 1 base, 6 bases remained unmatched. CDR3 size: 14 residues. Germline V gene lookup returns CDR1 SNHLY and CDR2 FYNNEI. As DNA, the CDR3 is TGTGCCAGCGTAGACAGGGGCCCGAACACTGAAGCTTTCTTT. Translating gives CASVDRGPNTEAFF.

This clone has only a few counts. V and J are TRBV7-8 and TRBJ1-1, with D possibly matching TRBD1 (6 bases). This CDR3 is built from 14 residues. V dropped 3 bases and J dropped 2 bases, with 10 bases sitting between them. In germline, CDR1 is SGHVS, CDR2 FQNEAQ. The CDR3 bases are TGTGCCAGCAGCTTCGGGGGGCAAAACACTGAAGCTTTCTTT. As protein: CASSFGGQNTEAFF.

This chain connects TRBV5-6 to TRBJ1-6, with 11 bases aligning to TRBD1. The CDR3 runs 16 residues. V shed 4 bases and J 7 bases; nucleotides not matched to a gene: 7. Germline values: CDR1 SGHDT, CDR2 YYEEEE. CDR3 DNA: TGTGCCAGCAGCGCCGGACAGGGGGCGATAAATTCACCCCTCCACTTT. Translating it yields CASSAGQGAINSPLHF.

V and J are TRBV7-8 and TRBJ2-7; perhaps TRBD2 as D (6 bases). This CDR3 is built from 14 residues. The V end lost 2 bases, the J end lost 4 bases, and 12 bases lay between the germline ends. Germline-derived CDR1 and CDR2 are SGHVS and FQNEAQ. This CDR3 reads CASSLWAGTYEQYF. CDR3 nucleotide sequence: TGTGCCAGCAGCTTATGGGCGGGGACTTACGAGCAGTACTTC.

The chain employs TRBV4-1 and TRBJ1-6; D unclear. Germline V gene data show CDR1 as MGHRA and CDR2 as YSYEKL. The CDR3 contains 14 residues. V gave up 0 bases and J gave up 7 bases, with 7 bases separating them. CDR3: CASSQERANSPLHF. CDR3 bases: TGCGCCAGCAGCCAAGAGAGGGCCAATTCACCCCTCCACTTT.

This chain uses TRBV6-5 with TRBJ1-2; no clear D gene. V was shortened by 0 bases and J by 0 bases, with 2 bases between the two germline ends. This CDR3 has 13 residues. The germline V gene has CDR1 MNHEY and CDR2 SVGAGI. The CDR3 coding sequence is TGTGCCAGCAGTTACTCTACTAACTATGGCTACACCTTC. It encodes CASSYSTNYGYTF.

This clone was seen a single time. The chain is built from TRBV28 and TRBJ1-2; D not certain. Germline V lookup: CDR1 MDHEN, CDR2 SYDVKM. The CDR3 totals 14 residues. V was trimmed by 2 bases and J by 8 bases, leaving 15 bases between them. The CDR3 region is CASSLPLTRRGYTF. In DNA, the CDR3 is TGTGCCAGCAGTTTACCCCTGACTCGGCGGGGCTACACCTTC.